The TCR beta chain described here comes from a study of OX40 agonist ivuxolimab in advanced cancers. V lost 3 bases to trimming and J lost 1 base, with 7 bases between them. CDR3 length: 14 amino acids. In germline, CDR1 is KGHSH, CDR2 LQKENI. The count of this clone is one. Generated by immunoSEQ multiplex PCR, the TCRdb table keeps only in-frame clones and is missing some. The sample contains fewer than 85,000 clones, roughly 89% of which appear only once. The origin of this receptor is an adult with an advanced solid tumor such as melanoma, head and neck, liver or kidney cancer. V is TRBV18 and J is TRBJ2-4; D remains unclear. The material was CD4+ or CD8+ T cells sorted from blood, obtained in a trial of the OX40 agonist ivuxolimab. The DNA for the CDR3 is TGTGCCAGCTCACCGGATCTCGCCAAAAACATTCAGTACTTC. Protein: CASSPDLAKNIQYF.